These 25 T cell receptor beta chains were sequenced from one sample in a study of identical twins (dated by TCRdb to the mid-2010s). Library preparation was by 5' RACE. Sequencing was carried out with an Illumina HiSeq 2000. Through fastp at Q25 and MiXCR, TCRdb rebuilt clones from the public reads, retaining in-frame beta chains. Each CDR3 protein appears once, grouped with its most common genes and DNA. Across this sample there are approximately 190,000 distinct CDR3 sequences, with roughly 15% seen only once. The ten largest clones represent less than 45% of the sample. This sample also appeared in a second study, on T cells expressing NK-cell markers.

Sequencing was performed on CD8+ T cells sorted from blood. The receptor source for this set is a woman aged 18-35 years in good health.

The V and J genes are TRBV7-8 and TRBJ2-7; the D gene could be TRBD1 or TRBD2 (5 bases each). CDR3 size: 15 residues. Looked up from germline, CDR1 is SGHVS and CDR2 is FQNEAQ. The germline V and J ends were trimmed by 5 bases and 2 bases, with 16 bases remaining between them. The CDR3 sequence is CASSRAGTDTYEQYF. The CDR3 DNA follows: TGTGCCAGCAGCCGTGCCGGGACGGATACCTACGAGCAGTACTTC.

This clonotype was recorded at least ten times. The rearrangement uses TRBV12-3 or TRBV12-4 and TRBJ2-3; TRBD1 aligns across 8 bases. J lost 0 bases, V lost 4 bases, and 6 bases had no gene match. The CDR3 loop spans 16 amino acids. CDR3 protein: CASSSAQGASTDTQYF. CDR3 DNA sequence: TGTGCCAGCAGTTCCGCCCAGGGGGCGAGCACAGATACGCAGTATTTT.

The CDR3 DNA is TGCAGTGCTACCGGGAGTGAACTAGCGTCCGACAATGAGCAGTTCTTC. Its protein is CSATGSELASDNEQFF. The chain links TRBV20-1 to TRBJ2-1; 7 bases align to TRBD2. Germline values: CDR1 DFQATT, CDR2 SNEGSKA (reference sequence). The CDR3 runs to 16 residues. V gave up 4 bases and J gave up 5 bases; unmatched junction bases: 14.

This clonotype was seen only a few times. The CDR3 bases are TGCAGCGGGACCGACAGGGCGAATGGTGAAGCTTTCTTT. This encodes CSGTDRANGEAFF. The rearrangement joins TRBV29-1 to TRBJ1-1; 7 bases are shared with TRBD1. V lost 7 bases, J lost 7 bases, and 12 bases stayed unmatched. Germline V lookup: CDR1 SQVTM, CDR2 ANQGSEA. CDR3 length: 13 amino acids.

The genes are TRBV12-3 or TRBV12-4 and TRBJ2-4; TRBD2 is a possible D gene (5 bases). The CDR3 has 12 residues. Trimming removed 6 bases at V and 6 bases at J, with 9 bases between. Here the CDR3 DNA reads TGTGCCAGCAGCGGACGGGGAAACATTCAGTACTTC. This translates into CASSGRGNIQYF.

The chain combines TRBV28 with TRBJ2-3; D is perhaps TRBD2 (5 bases). The CDR3 is 14 amino acids. From germline, CDR1 is MDHEN and CDR2 SYDVKM. V was trimmed by 6 bases and J by 3 bases, leaving 13 bases between them. CDR3: CASSPRVRTDTQYF. The CDR3 bases are TGTGCCAGCAGCCCGCGGGTCAGAACAGATACGCAGTATTTT.

This clonotype was counted ten times or more. The chain couples TRBV6-1 to TRBJ1-2; possible D gene TRBD1, 5 bases. CDR3 length: 14 amino acids. With 9 bases removed from V and 8 bases from J, the gap between germline ends came to 22 bases. Germline V CDR1 and CDR2: MNHNS, SASEGT. This CDR3 reads CASRDGFWFLGYTF. CDR3 DNA sequence: TGTGCCAGTCGGGACGGATTTTGGTTTCTGGGCTACACCTTC.

In its sample, this clonotype was seen a few times. V and J are TRBV3-1 and TRBJ2-1; TRBD2 agrees at 8 bases. V gave up 4 bases and J gave up 9 bases; unmatched junction bases: 11. Germline assignment: CDR1 LGHDT and CDR2 YNNKEL (reference sequence). This CDR3 spans 15 amino acids. CDR3 loop: CASSLGRERGFEQFF. The DNA for the CDR3 is TGTGCCAGCAGCCTCGGTCGCGAGCGGGGGTTTGAGCAGTTCTTC.

This clonotype was recorded at least ten times. This chain connects TRBV12-3 or TRBV12-4 to TRBJ2-2, with unresolved D. CDR3 length equals 11 residues. V dropped 5 bases and J dropped 6 bases, with 4 bases sitting between them. Here the CDR3 DNA reads TGTGCCAGCAGTCCCTCCGGGGAGCTGTTTTTT. Its translation: CASSPSGELFF.

This clonotype has only a few counts. The V gene is TRBV12-5, the J gene TRBJ2-1; no firm D call. The CDR3 extends over 15 amino acids. CDR1 LGHNT and CDR2 FRNRAP come from the germline V gene. V lost 5 bases and J 0 bases, leaving 11 bases between the germline ends. CDR3 nucleotide sequence: TGTGCTAGTGGTCTGCTTGTGAGCTCCTACAATGAGCAGTTCTTC. The encoded protein is CASGLLVSSYNEQFF. Looking up the rest from reference TRBV12-5 and TRBJ2-1 gives the full variable domain: DARVTQTPRHKVTEMGQEVTMRCQPILGHNTVFWYRQTMMQGLELLAYFRNRAPLDDSGMPKDRFSAEMPDATLATLKIQPSEPRDSAVYFCASGLLVSSYNEQFFGPGTRLTVL.

The chain carries TRBV29-1 and TRBJ1-1; D ambiguous. Deletions cut 0 bases from V and 1 base from J, with 3 bases between. Germline values: CDR1 SQVTM, CDR2 ANQGSEA. The CDR3 consists of 12 residues. CDR3 coding DNA: TGCAGCGTTGAAGAAGGGAACACTGAAGCTTTCTTT. Its translation: CSVEEGNTEAFF.

This clonotype came up a few times. This chain connects TRBV9 to TRBJ1-4, with D unresolved. The CDR3 extends over 12 amino acids. Trimming stripped 0 bases from V and 6 bases from J, with 3 bases between. From germline, CDR1 is SGDLS and CDR2 YYNGEE. The CDR3 DNA reads TGTGCCAGCAGCGTAGGGGATGAAAAACTGTTTTTT. Its translation is CASSVGDEKLFF.

This clonotype has a count of ten or more. CDR3 sequence reads: CASSLSEGSNQPQHF. The DNA of the CDR3 is TGTGCCAGCAGCCTTTCGGAGGGGAGCAATCAGCCCCAGCATTTT. The chain links TRBV12-3 or TRBV12-4 to TRBJ1-5, with D tentatively TRBD1 (5 bases). With 6 bases removed from V and 1 base from J, the gap between germline ends came to 13 bases. The CDR3 runs to 15 residues.

The rearrangement joins TRBV9 to TRBJ2-1; the D is unclear. The germline CDR1 and CDR2 sequences are SGDLS and YYNGEE. V lost 3 bases and J 1 base, leaving 8 bases between the germline ends. The CDR3 sequence is 14 residues long. Here the CDR3 DNA reads TGTGCCAGCAGCGCTTCACCATCCTACAATGAGCAGTTCTTC. Protein product: CASSASPSYNEQFF.

This clonotype was observed a few times. This chain connects TRBV15 to TRBJ2-5, with D unresolved. CDR1 is LNHNV, CDR2 YYDKDF, per germline (reference sequence). V lost 1 base to trimming and J lost 4 bases, with 4 bases between them. CDR3 length equals 12 residues. This CDR3 is CATSRVGETQYF. The DNA for the CDR3 is TGTGCCACCAGCAGAGTGGGAGAGACCCAGTACTTC.

This clonotype was counted many times. V gene TRBV7-2 combines with J gene TRBJ2-1, with D maybe TRBD2 (5 bases). Germline CDR1 reads SGHTA; CDR2 reads FQGNSA. The CDR3 sequence is 15 residues long. The V end was cut by 1 base, the J end by 3 bases, with 10 bases between. CDR3 residues: CASSLGRANYNEQFF. In DNA form, the CDR3 reads TGTGCCAGCAGCTTAGGGCGGGCTAACTACAATGAGCAGTTCTTC.

V is TRBV2 and J is TRBJ2-3, with 12 bases that match TRBD2. The CDR3 covers 17 residues. Unmatched junction bases numbered 13, after V lost 3 bases and J lost 9 bases. CDR1 and CDR2 from the germline V gene are SNHLY and FYNNEI. The DNA of the CDR3 is TGTGCCAGCAGTGAGGCTAGCGGGAGGGCCGGCGGAGAAACGCAGTATTTT. It specifies CASSEASGRAGGETQYF.

This clonotype was counted between two and nine times. The V and J genes are TRBV20-1 and TRBJ2-1; 8 positions match TRBD2. The germline V gene has CDR1 DFQATT and CDR2 SNEGSKA (reference sequence). The CDR3 runs to 15 residues. The V and J ends lost 2 bases and 10 bases, in that order; junction bases with no gene match: 13. CDR3 sequence: CSARREGRYNEEQFF. The DNA for the CDR3 is TGCAGTGCTAGACGGGAGGGCCGATACAATGAAGAGCAGTTCTTC.

The chain uses TRBV15 and TRBJ1-4, with 7 bases identical to TRBD1. The CDR3 totals 14 residues. Germline CDR1 reads LNHNV; CDR2 reads YYDKDF (reference sequence). J lost 8 bases, V lost 8 bases, and 11 bases had no gene match. CDR3 sequence reads: CATSQGRGREKLFF. The CDR3 coding sequence is TGTGCCACCTCACAGGGGCGGGGAAGGGAAAAACTGTTTTTT.

The chain uses TRBV18 and TRBJ2-7, with 7 bases matching TRBD1. With V trimmed by 3 bases and J by 4 bases, 6 bases remained unmatched. This CDR3 has 14 amino acids. Germline CDR1 reads KGHSH; CDR2 reads LQKENI. This CDR3 is CASSPRTGIYEQYF. The CDR3 DNA reads as TGTGCCAGCTCACCCAGGACAGGAATATACGAGCAGTACTTC.

V gene TRBV19 combines with J gene TRBJ2-2, with D maybe TRBD1 (5 bases). The V end was cut by 3 bases, the J end by 2 bases, with 7 bases between. The CDR3 runs to 14 residues. From germline, CDR1 is LNHDA and CDR2 SQIVND (reference sequence). For the CDR3, the DNA is TGTGCCAGTAGTATTCAGGGTAACACCGGGGAGCTGTTTTTT. This sequence encodes CASSIQGNTGELFF.

This clonotype was seen repeatedly, ten times or more. The chain is built from TRBV28 and TRBJ2-3; D remains unclear. The germline V gene has CDR1 MDHEN and CDR2 SYDVKM. The CDR3 sequence is 12 residues long. Trimming took off 3 bases at V and 4 bases at J, with 5 bases between the two ends. The CDR3 DNA sequence: TGTGCCAGCAGTTTGGAGCCAGATACGCAGTATTTT. Its protein product is CASSLEPDTQYF. Full variable domain (remainder filled in from reference TRBV28 and TRBJ2-3): DVKVTQSSRYLVKRTGEKVFLECVQDMDHENMFWYRQDPGLGLRLIYFSYDVKMKEKGDIPEGYSVSREKKERFSLILESASTNQTSMYLCASSLEPDTQYFGPGTRLTVL.

The chain recombines TRBV20-1 with TRBJ2-5; 7 bases map to TRBD2. This CDR3 has 16 residues. CDR1 is DFQATT, CDR2 SNEGSKA, per germline (reference sequence). V dropped 0 bases and J dropped 5; count of bases not matched to a gene: 12. This chain's CDR3 is CSAREASAGHWETQYF. The CDR3 DNA follows: TGCAGTGCTAGAGAGGCCTCAGCGGGGCACTGGGAGACCCAGTACTTC.

The chain carries TRBV29-1 and TRBJ2-1, with 7 bases that match TRBD1. The CDR3 totals 12 residues. Trimming cost V 6 bases and J 7 bases; bases outside gene matches: 6. The V gene's germline CDR1 is SQVTM and CDR2 ANQGSEA. The DNA for the CDR3 is TGCAGCGTCGACCCCAGGGGGAATGAGCAGTTCTTC. Its translation is CSVDPRGNEQFF.

This clonotype was observed at least ten times. The rearrangement links TRBV9 to TRBJ2-7; perhaps TRBD2 as D (6 bases). The germline V gene has CDR1 SGDLS and CDR2 YYNGEE. The CDR3 covers 14 residues. The V end was cut by 4 bases, the J end by 7 bases, with 18 bases between. CDR3 coding DNA: TGTGCCAGCAGCCCTCCGTCGGGTAGCGGTGAGCAGTACTTC. Translated, it gives CASSPPSGSGEQYF.